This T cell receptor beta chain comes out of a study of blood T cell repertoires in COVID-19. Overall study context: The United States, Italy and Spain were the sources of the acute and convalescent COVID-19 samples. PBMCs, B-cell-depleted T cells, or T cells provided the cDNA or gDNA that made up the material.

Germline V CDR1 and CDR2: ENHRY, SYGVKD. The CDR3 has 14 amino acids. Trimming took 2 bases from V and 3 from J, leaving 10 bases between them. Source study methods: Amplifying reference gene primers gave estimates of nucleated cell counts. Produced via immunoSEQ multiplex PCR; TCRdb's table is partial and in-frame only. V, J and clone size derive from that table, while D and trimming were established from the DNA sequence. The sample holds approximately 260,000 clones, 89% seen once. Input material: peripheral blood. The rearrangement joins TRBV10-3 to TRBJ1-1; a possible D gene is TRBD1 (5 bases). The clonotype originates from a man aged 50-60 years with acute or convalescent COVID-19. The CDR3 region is CAISEGGTHTEAFF. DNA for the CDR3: TGTGCCATCAGTGAGGGCGGGACCCACACTGAAGCTTTCTTT.